A selection of T cell receptor beta chains follows, all from one sample in a study of T cells expressing NK-cell markers. For each CDR3 protein, TCRdb gives one entry from its re-call of the 5' RACE reads, without DNA. The sample holds around 380,000 distinct CDR3 sequences. The sample was blood T cells: a sorted CD56 or NKG2C T cell subset, CD4+ or CD8+ T cells, or bulk PBMC T cells (not recorded which). These TCRs come from a woman in her fifties or sixties in good health. The CDR3 runs from the conserved cysteine through the conserved F or W. The order of the fields is CDR3 protein, J gene, V gene.

cdr3_aa: CASSPLAGLEETQYF
j_call: TRBJ2-5
v_call: TRBV5-1

cdr3_aa: CASSPSTGTSGANVLTF
j_call: TRBJ2-6
v_call: TRBV7-9

cdr3_aa: CAISERDRAGGELFF
j_call: TRBJ2-2
v_call: TRBV10-3

cdr3_aa: CASKETSRWEQFF
j_call: TRBJ2-1
v_call: TRBV12-3/TRBV12-4

cdr3_aa: CASSGWTSLNEQFF
j_call: TRBJ2-1
v_call: TRBV6-1

cdr3_aa: CASSQGQGRFVETQYF
j_call: TRBJ2-5
v_call: TRBV4-1

cdr3_aa: CASSRTGGDEKLFF
j_call: TRBJ1-4
v_call: TRBV3-1

cdr3_aa: CASSALAGIGQPQHF
j_call: TRBJ1-5
v_call: TRBV12-3/TRBV12-4

cdr3_aa: CASSQERARDYNEQFF
j_call: TRBJ2-1
v_call: TRBV14

cdr3_aa: CASSPTGTGGVLGYF
j_call: TRBJ2-4
v_call: TRBV5-1

cdr3_aa: CASSYGRTTEAFF
j_call: TRBJ1-1
v_call: TRBV27

cdr3_aa: CASSFIQGETQYF
j_call: TRBJ2-5
v_call: TRBV7-9

cdr3_aa: CASSLRGRASRNTDTQYF
j_call: TRBJ2-3
v_call: TRBV12-3/TRBV12-4

cdr3_aa: CASRPQASLNTGELFF
j_call: TRBJ2-2
v_call: TRBV6-5

cdr3_aa: CASSQDAGGFTEAFF
j_call: TRBJ1-1
v_call: TRBV14

cdr3_aa: CSAQRTGVSGYTF
j_call: TRBJ1-2
v_call: TRBV20-1

cdr3_aa: CATSDRGLADYNEQFF
j_call: TRBJ2-1
v_call: TRBV24-1

cdr3_aa: CASSFRTGFTGELFF
j_call: TRBJ2-2
v_call: TRBV5-5

cdr3_aa: CASSSKVGLNFYEQYF
j_call: TRBJ2-7
v_call: TRBV12-3/TRBV12-4

cdr3_aa: CASSLGSNSGANVLTF
j_call: TRBJ2-6
v_call: TRBV7-9

cdr3_aa: CASAWALTNTGELFF
j_call: TRBJ2-2
v_call: TRBV9

cdr3_aa: CASSYTRVNNQPQHF
j_call: TRBJ1-5
v_call: TRBV6-2/TRBV6-3

cdr3_aa: CASSAGTNLNSQPQHF
j_call: TRBJ1-5
v_call: TRBV3-1

cdr3_aa: CASSPGQGWYEQYF
j_call: TRBJ2-7
v_call: TRBV7-6

cdr3_aa: CASSPGQSDTQYF
j_call: TRBJ2-3
v_call: TRBV11-2

cdr3_aa: CASSPRRTGANTGELFF
j_call: TRBJ2-2
v_call: TRBV28

cdr3_aa: CSAPGRGSTDTQYF
j_call: TRBJ2-3
v_call: TRBV20-1

cdr3_aa: CASTAGSSYNEQFF
j_call: TRBJ2-1
v_call: TRBV7-8

cdr3_aa: CASGFTASGITDTQYF
j_call: TRBJ2-3
v_call: TRBV12-5

cdr3_aa: CSASIEVYNEQFF
j_call: TRBJ2-1
v_call: TRBV20-1

cdr3_aa: CASSSLGHSNQPQHF
j_call: TRBJ1-5
v_call: TRBV27

cdr3_aa: CASSLSQGVVNQPQHF
j_call: TRBJ1-5
v_call: TRBV11-2

cdr3_aa: CSVTTGWGDTIYF
j_call: TRBJ1-3
v_call: TRBV29-1

cdr3_aa: CASRTGAWWTEAFF
j_call: TRBJ1-1
v_call: TRBV27

cdr3_aa: CSAKVGSGSMIETQYF
j_call: TRBJ2-5
v_call: TRBV20-1

cdr3_aa: CATSDLGQENTGELFF
j_call: TRBJ2-2
v_call: TRBV24-1

cdr3_aa: CSVEMGQETQYF
j_call: TRBJ2-5
v_call: TRBV29-1

cdr3_aa: CASSDLGSFGRNIQYF
j_call: TRBJ2-4
v_call: TRBV12-3/TRBV12-4

cdr3_aa: CASSSRLAGGLLFF
j_call: TRBJ2-2
v_call: TRBV12-3/TRBV12-4

cdr3_aa: CASSRREVEAFF
j_call: TRBJ1-1
v_call: TRBV12-3/TRBV12-4

cdr3_aa: CSAGGALYGYTF
j_call: TRBJ1-2
v_call: TRBV20-1

cdr3_aa: CASSLQGRGANVLTF
j_call: TRBJ2-6
v_call: TRBV6-6

cdr3_aa: CASSGALVAGGSKRGETQYF
j_call: TRBJ2-5
v_call: TRBV7-8

cdr3_aa: CASRTKQETQYF
j_call: TRBJ2-5
v_call: TRBV27

cdr3_aa: CASSILEGAAQETQYF
j_call: TRBJ2-5
v_call: TRBV5-1

cdr3_aa: CASSQGTSGSDEQFF
j_call: TRBJ2-1
v_call: TRBV4-2

cdr3_aa: CASSQTRTGNQPQHF
j_call: TRBJ1-5
v_call: TRBV3-1

cdr3_aa: CATSRGGLGGDEQFF
j_call: TRBJ2-1
v_call: TRBV15

cdr3_aa: CATRTGGSYEQYF
j_call: TRBJ2-7
v_call: TRBV15

cdr3_aa: CSAVPRVATDTQYF
j_call: TRBJ2-3
v_call: TRBV20-1

cdr3_aa: CASSQDRRLRYTF
j_call: TRBJ1-2
v_call: TRBV3-1